These T cell receptor beta chains were read from a single sample in a study of blood T cells in healthy people across ages. Using its own MiXCR run on the 5' RACE reads, TCRdb lists one record per CDR3 protein. Among 980,000 or so distinct CDR3 sequences listed, 40% to 60% were seen once. Sample: blood. These receptors came from a man in his thirties or forties in good health. Each CDR3 is given with its conserved first and last residue. The D gene is left open where the match is weak. Clone sizes are given selectively: once, few, many, or a class where the clone is expanded.

J gene,V gene,clone size,D gene,CDR3 protein,CDR3 DNA
TRBJ2-3,TRBV7-8,NA,TRBD2,CASSLWTSGVYNEQYF,TGTGCCAGCAGCCTCTGGACTAGCGGGGTTTACAATGAGCAGTATTTT
TRBJ2-7,TRBV25-1,NA,NA,CASSESWGSLRGEQYF,TGTGCCAGCAGTGAATCATGGGGTTCTCTTAGGGGCGAGCAGTACTTC
TRBJ2-1,TRBV4-3,NA,TRBD2,CASSLMSAGGPNEQFF,TGCGCCAGCAGCCTTATGTCGGCGGGGGGGCCGAATGAGCAGTTCTTC
TRBJ2-6,TRBV11-2,NA,TRBD2,CASSLLVSGGSGANVLTF,TGTGCCAGCAGCTTACTTGTTAGCGGGGGCTCTGGGGCCAACGTCCTGACTTTC
TRBJ1-1,TRBV14,NA,NA,CASSHNRNRNTEAFF,TGTGCCAGCAGCCACAACAGGAATCGGAACACTGAAGCTTTCTTT
TRBJ1-5,TRBV7-2,NA,NA,CASRPFGGHNQPQHF,TGTGCCAGCAGACCCTTTGGGGGTCATAATCAGCCCCAGCATTTT
TRBJ2-6,TRBV6-5,NA,NA,CASSHRITGANVLTF,TGTGCCAGCAGCCACCGAATTACTGGGGCCAACGTCCTGACTTTC
TRBJ2-5,TRBV7-2,once,TRBD2,CASSPATSGGGNEQYF,TGTGCCAGCAGCCCCGCGACTAGCGGGGGCGGCAATGAGCAGTACTTC
TRBJ1-5,TRBV29-1,NA,TRBD1,CSVPTGQQPQHF,TGCAGCGTTCCGACAGGGCAACAGCCCCAGCATTTT
TRBJ1-1,TRBV5-8,once,TRBD1,CASSDYRGRRNTEAFF,TGTGCCAGCAGTGATTACAGGGGGCGCAGGAACACTGAAGCTTTCTTT
TRBJ2-1,TRBV12-3/TRBV12-4,few,NA,CASTASGFIGEQFF,TGTGCCAGCACTGCTAGTGGGTTTATCGGTGAGCAGTTCTTC
TRBJ2-5,TRBV7-9,few,TRBD1,CASSHILTGGQETQYF,TGTGCCAGCAGCCACATTCTCACAGGGGGCCAGGAGACCCAGTACTTC
TRBJ2-4,TRBV7-9,NA,TRBD1,CASSRTGGDIQYF,TGTGCCAGCAGCAGGACAGGGGGAGACATTCAGTACTTC
TRBJ2-7,TRBV25-1,few,NA,CATRGDRPYEQYF,TGTGCCACCCGTGGTGACAGGCCCTACGAGCAGTACTTC
TRBJ1-2,TRBV7-2,NA,NA,CASDESGGNFYGYTF,TGTGCCAGCGACGAGTCCGGGGGAAACTTCTATGGCTACACCTTC
TRBJ1-5,TRBV3-1,NA,NA,CASSQGTPQPQHF,TGTGCCAGCAGCCAAGGCACCCCTCAGCCCCAGCATTTT
TRBJ2-3,TRBV20-1,once,NA,CSPRVDTSTDTQYF,TGCAGTCCCCGGGTTGACACTAGCACAGATACGCAGTATTTT
TRBJ2-7,TRBV20-1,few,TRBD1,CSARNITGGVYEQYF,TGCAGTGCTAGAAACATCACAGGGGGAGTCTACGAGCAGTACTTC
TRBJ2-7,TRBV7-2,NA,NA,CASSTPMGSYEQYF,TGTGCCAGCAGCACTCCCATGGGTTCCTACGAGCAGTACTTC
TRBJ2-1,TRBV19,NA,TRBD1,CASSNPGQLYNEQFF,TGTGCCAGTAGTAATCCGGGACAGCTCTACAATGAGCAGTTCTTC
TRBJ2-7,TRBV27,NA,NA,CASSLVLGMDEQYF,TGTGCCAGCAGTTTAGTGCTTGGGATGGACGAGCAGTACTTC
TRBJ1-5,TRBV7-2,NA,TRBD1,CASSSPVAGTVGNQPQHF,TGTGCCAGCAGCTCCCCCGTAGCCGGGACAGTGGGCAATCAGCCCCAGCATTTT
TRBJ2-7,TRBV15,NA,NA,CATSRDVSLSYEQYF,TGTGCCACCAGCAGAGATGTCTCCCTCTCCTACGAGCAGTACTTC
TRBJ2-5,TRBV27,few,NA,CASSSLGGIETQYF,TGTGCCAGCAGTTCCCTGGGGGGAATCGAGACCCAGTACTTC
TRBJ2-7,TRBV6-2/TRBV6-3,NA,TRBD1,CASSTPGQGGGEQYF,TGTGCCAGCAGTACCCCGGGACAGGGAGGAGGCGAGCAGTACTTC
TRBJ1-5,TRBV4-2,NA,NA,CASSRDDANQPQHF,TGTGCCAGCAGCCGAGATGATGCCAATCAGCCCCAGCATTTT
TRBJ2-7,TRBV7-2,NA,NA,CASSLGHGTELISYEQYF,TGTGCCAGCAGCTTAGGACACGGGACGGAGCTAATCTCCTACGAGCAGTACTTC
TRBJ1-1,TRBV4-1,NA,NA,CASSQGGRGEAFF,TGCGCCAGCAGCCAGGGAGGGCGGGGAGAAGCTTTCTTT
TRBJ2-1,TRBV2,many,NA,CASSRTNEQFF,TGTGCCAGCAGTAGGACCAATGAGCAGTTCTTC
TRBJ2-3,TRBV5-1,NA,NA,CASSLLASRADTQYF,TGCGCCAGCAGCTTGTTAGCCTCTAGGGCAGATACGCAGTATTTT
TRBJ2-3,TRBV4-1,NA,NA,CASSLVQLSTDTQYF,TGCGCCAGCAGCCTTGTTCAACTTAGCACAGATACGCAGTATTTT
TRBJ2-2,TRBV12-3/TRBV12-4,NA,NA,CANRESGYTGELFF,TGTGCCAACAGAGAATCAGGGTACACCGGGGAGCTGTTTTTT
TRBJ2-3,TRBV11-2,NA,TRBD2,CASSSPGTSGGHTDTQYF,TGTGCCAGCAGCTCCCCCGGGACTAGCGGGGGGCACACAGATACGCAGTATTTT
TRBJ2-3,TRBV20-1,NA,NA,CSAEGTDRSDTQYF,TGCAGTGCGGAGGGGACAGACCGGTCAGATACGCAGTATTTT
TRBJ2-1,TRBV29-1,NA,NA,CSVEASGSPYNEQFF,TGCAGCGTTGAAGCGTCTGGGTCTCCCTACAATGAGCAGTTCTTC
TRBJ1-2,TRBV4-1,NA,NA,CAGSPAAGVYGYTF,TGCGCCGGCAGCCCTGCGGCAGGGGTCTATGGCTACACCTTC
TRBJ1-1,TRBV29-1,NA,TRBD1,CSVIQGGEAFF,TGCAGCGTCATACAGGGGGGTGAAGCTTTCTTT
TRBJ1-1,TRBV29-1,few,NA,CSVLATGTNTEAFF,TGCAGCGTCCTGGCCACAGGGACTAACACTGAAGCTTTCTTT
TRBJ2-7,TRBV21-1,NA,NA,CASSKSDRTYEQYF,TGTGCCAGCAGCAAATCCGACAGAACCTACGAGCAGTACTTC
TRBJ2-2,TRBV4-1,NA,NA,CASSQRQTNTGELFF,TGCGCCAGCAGCCAACGGCAGACCAACACCGGGGAGCTGTTTTTT
TRBJ2-1,TRBV6-2/TRBV6-3,NA,NA,CASRSRRAEQFF,TGTGCCAGCAGAAGTCGCAGGGCTGAGCAGTTCTTC
TRBJ2-6,TRBV6-6,few,NA,CASSYSDSSGANVLTF,TGTGCCAGCAGTTACTCGGACAGCTCTGGGGCCAACGTCCTGACTTTC
TRBJ2-1,TRBV6-2/TRBV6-3,once,TRBD1,CASSSHTGTGRSWEQFF,TGTGCCAGCAGCTCGCACACCGGGACAGGGAGATCCTGGGAGCAGTTCTTC
TRBJ2-3,TRBV7-2,NA,TRBD2,CASSPPRSGATDTQYF,TGTGCCAGCAGCCCCCCCCGTAGCGGGGCAACAGATACGCAGTATTTT
TRBJ2-1,TRBV4-3,NA,TRBD1,CASSLTGGGQETQFF,TGCGCCAGCAGCCTGACAGGGGGAGGGCAAGAGACCCAGTTCTTC
TRBJ1-6,TRBV21-1,few,NA,CASSKGEGVTYNSPLHF,TGTGCCAGCAGCAAAGGCGAAGGGGTAACCTATAATTCACCCCTCCACTTT
TRBJ2-5,TRBV5-1,many,NA,CASSSLKETQYF,TGCGCCAGCAGCTCCCTAAAAGAGACCCAGTACTTC
TRBJ2-2,TRBV7-9,NA,NA,CASSLVRPKNTGELFF,TGTGCCAGCAGCTTAGTACGGCCAAAGAACACCGGGGAGCTGTTTTTT
TRBJ2-7,TRBV20-1,NA,TRBD1,CSARDRETGDSYEQYF,TGCAGTGCTAGAGATCGGGAGACAGGGGATTCCTACGAGCAGTACTTC
TRBJ2-7,TRBV30,NA,NA,CAWSAGIGYNEQYF,TGTGCCTGGAGTGCCGGGATCGGGTACAATGAGCAGTACTTC
TRBJ1-1,TRBV7-2,NA,NA,CASSLGDNLEAFF,TGTGCCAGCAGCTTAGGGGACAACCTGGAAGCTTTCTTT
TRBJ2-3,TRBV14,NA,TRBD2,CASGQRESTDTQYF,TGTGCCAGCGGCCAGCGGGAGTCTACAGATACGCAGTATTTT
TRBJ2-7,TRBV20-1,few,TRBD1,CSALTGTTYEQYF,TGCAGTGCTCTGACAGGGACCACCTACGAGCAGTACTTC
TRBJ2-7,TRBV29-1,many,NA,CSVDGGPKGPYEQYF,TGCAGCGTTGACGGAGGACCAAAGGGCCCCTACGAGCAGTACTTC
TRBJ1-5,TRBV7-9,few,TRBD1,CASSLAEGAHQPQHF,TGTGCCAGCAGCTTAGCCGAGGGGGCCCATCAGCCCCAGCATTTT
TRBJ1-6,TRBV6-2/TRBV6-3,once,NA,CASSSRDLPVISLHF,TGTGCCAGCTCTTCCAGGGATTTGCCCGTTATTTCCCTCCACTTT
TRBJ1-2,TRBV25-1,NA,NA,CASSEGQKYGYTF,TGTGCCAGCAGTGAGGGACAAAAATATGGCTACACCTTC